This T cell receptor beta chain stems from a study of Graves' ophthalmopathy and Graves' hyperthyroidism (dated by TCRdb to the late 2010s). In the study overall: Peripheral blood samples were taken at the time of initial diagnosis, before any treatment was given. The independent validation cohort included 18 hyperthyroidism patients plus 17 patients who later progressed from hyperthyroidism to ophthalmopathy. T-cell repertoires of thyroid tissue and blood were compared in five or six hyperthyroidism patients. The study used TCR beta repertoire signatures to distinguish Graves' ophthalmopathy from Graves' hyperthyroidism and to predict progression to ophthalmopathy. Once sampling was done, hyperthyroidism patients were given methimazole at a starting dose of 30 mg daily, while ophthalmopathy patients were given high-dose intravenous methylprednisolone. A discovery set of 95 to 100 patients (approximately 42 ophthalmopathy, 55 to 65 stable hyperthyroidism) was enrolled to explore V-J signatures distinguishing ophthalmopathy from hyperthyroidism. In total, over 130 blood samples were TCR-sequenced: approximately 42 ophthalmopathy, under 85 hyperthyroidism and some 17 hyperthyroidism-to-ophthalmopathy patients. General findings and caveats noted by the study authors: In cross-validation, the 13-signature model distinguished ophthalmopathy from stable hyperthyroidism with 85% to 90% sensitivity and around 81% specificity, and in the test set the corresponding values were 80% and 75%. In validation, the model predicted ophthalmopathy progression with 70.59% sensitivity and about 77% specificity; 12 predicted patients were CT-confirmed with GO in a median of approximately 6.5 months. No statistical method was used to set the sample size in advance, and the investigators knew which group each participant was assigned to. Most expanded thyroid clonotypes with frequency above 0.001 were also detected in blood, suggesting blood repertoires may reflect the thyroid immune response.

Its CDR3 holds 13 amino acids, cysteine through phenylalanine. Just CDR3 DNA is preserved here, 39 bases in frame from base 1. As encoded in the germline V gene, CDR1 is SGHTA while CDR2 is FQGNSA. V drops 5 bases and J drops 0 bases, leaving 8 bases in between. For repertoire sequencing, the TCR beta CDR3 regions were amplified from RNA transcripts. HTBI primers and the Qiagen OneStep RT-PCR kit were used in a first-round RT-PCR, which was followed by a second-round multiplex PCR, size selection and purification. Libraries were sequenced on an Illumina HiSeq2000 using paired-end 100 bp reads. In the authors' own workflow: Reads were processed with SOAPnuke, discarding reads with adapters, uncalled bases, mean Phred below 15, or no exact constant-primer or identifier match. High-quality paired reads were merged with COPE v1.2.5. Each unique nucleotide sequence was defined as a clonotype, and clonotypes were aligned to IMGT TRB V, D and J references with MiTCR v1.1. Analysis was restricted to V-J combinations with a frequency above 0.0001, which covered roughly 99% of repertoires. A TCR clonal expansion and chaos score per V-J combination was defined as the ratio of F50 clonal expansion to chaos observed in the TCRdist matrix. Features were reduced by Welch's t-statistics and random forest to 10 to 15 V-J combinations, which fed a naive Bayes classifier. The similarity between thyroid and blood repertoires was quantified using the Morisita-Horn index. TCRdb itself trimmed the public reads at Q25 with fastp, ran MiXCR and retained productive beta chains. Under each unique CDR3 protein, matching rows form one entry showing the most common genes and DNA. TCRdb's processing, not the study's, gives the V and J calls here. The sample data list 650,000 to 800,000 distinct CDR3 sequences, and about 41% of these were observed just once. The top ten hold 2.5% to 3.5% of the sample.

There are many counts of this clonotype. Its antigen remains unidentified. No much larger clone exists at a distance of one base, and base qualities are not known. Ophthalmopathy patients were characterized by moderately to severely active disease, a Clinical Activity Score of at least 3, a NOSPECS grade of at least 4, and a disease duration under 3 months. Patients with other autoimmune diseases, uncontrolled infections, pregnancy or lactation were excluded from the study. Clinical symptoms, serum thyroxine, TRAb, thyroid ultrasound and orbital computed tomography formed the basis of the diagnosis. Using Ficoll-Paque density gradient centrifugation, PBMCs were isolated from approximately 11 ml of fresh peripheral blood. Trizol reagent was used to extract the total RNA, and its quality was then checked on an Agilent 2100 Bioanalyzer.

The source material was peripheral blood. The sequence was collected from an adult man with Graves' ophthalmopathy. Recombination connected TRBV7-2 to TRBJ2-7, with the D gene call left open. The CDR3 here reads CASSLRFSYEQYF. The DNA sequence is TGTGCCAGCAGCCTACGCTTCTCCTACGAGCAGTACTTC.